Presented here are 30 T cell receptor beta chains from one specimen sequenced in a study of blood T cells in healthy people across ages. With a J-beta primer mix and a sample-barcoded 5' primer, a second PCR ran about 7 to 11 cycles. TCRdb ran MiXCR on the 5' RACE reads and lists one entry per CDR3 protein. There are about 1.5 million distinct CDR3 sequences in the sample; approximately 39% occur only once, and about 4% lies in the top ten. The sample comprised blood. Receptors originate from a woman younger than 35 in good health.

This chain joins TRBV20-1 and TRBJ1-2; D remains unclear. Germline V gives CDR1 DFQATT, CDR2 SNEGSKA (reference sequence). The CDR3 totals 13 residues. V gave up 6 bases and J gave up 1 base, with 12 bases separating them. As DNA, the CDR3 is TGCAGTGCCAAAGGTGAGAATAACTATGGCTACACCTTC. Translation: CSAKGENNYGYTF.

J is TRBJ2-3 and V is TRBV20-1; maybe TRBD2 (6 bases). The V gene's germline CDR1 is DFQATT and CDR2 SNEGSKA (reference sequence). The CDR3 is 14 residues long. Trimming stripped 1 base from V and 2 bases from J, with 10 bases between. CDR3 DNA sequence: TGCAGTGCTAGAGTGGCGGGAATCACAGATACGCAGTATTTT. Translation: CSARVAGITDTQYF.

This clonotype came up a few times. The J gene is TRBJ1-1, the V gene TRBV4-1; tentatively, D is TRBD1 (5 bases). Trimming left V 2 bases short and J 6 bases short, with 13 bases between. The CDR3 loop spans 14 amino acids. Germline V gene lookup returns CDR1 MGHRA and CDR2 YSYEKL. The CDR3 DNA sequence: TGCGCCAGCAGCCAACCGGGGAGAGGGGCTGAAGCTTTCTTT. Protein product: CASSQPGRGAEAFF.

The V and J genes are TRBV12-5 and TRBJ2-1; no firm D call. There are 12 residues in the CDR3. Per germline, CDR1 LGHNT and CDR2 FRNRAP. V was trimmed by 1 base and J by 11 bases, leaving 9 bases between them. CDR3 nucleotides: TGTGCTAGTGGTTTGGAAATTGGGCAGCAGTTCTTC. Protein: CASGLEIGQQFF.

This chain uses TRBV6-6 with TRBJ2-1; perhaps TRBD2 as D (5 bases). Germline lookup yields CDR1 MNHNY and CDR2 SVGAGI (reference sequence). This CDR3 spans 16 amino acids. Trimming cost V 6 bases and J 0 bases, with 15 bases left between them. CDR3: CASREERTSSYNEQFF. The CDR3 coding sequence is TGTGCCAGCAGAGAGGAGCGGACCAGCTCCTACAATGAGCAGTTCTTC.

This clonotype was recorded a few times. The gene calls are TRBV10-3 and TRBJ1-5; the D is unclear. Germline CDR1 is ENHRY and CDR2 is SYGVKD. The V and J ends lost 0 bases and 0 bases respectively, with 12 bases between them. This CDR3 has 17 amino acids. CDR3 nucleotide sequence: TGTGCCATCAGTGAGTCGACGGGCCTATATAGCAATCAGCCCCAGCATTTT. It encodes CAISESTGLYSNQPQHF.

The table lists this clonotype with a few counts. The chain is built from TRBV6-2 or TRBV6-3 and TRBJ2-7; D ambiguous. Germline CDR1 MNHEY, CDR2 SVGEGT. The V gene lost 0 bases and the J gene lost 0 bases, with 12 bases spanning the gap. The CDR3 has 16 residues. As DNA, the CDR3 is TGTGCCAGCAGTTACTCGTGGCAGGCCCCCTCCTACGAGCAGTACTTC. Translating it yields CASSYSWQAPSYEQYF.

This clonotype was observed a handful of times. The chain joins TRBV7-2 to TRBJ2-1; 9 nucleotides line up with TRBD2. The CDR3 loop spans 16 amino acids. CDR1 SGHTA and CDR2 FQGNSA come from the germline V gene. V lost 3 bases and J lost 9; bases outside the gene matches: 12. CDR3 coding DNA: TGTGCCAGCAGCTTGAGAGCTAGCGGGACTGGTAGTGAGCAGTTCTTC. It encodes CASSLRASGTGSEQFF. Looking up the rest from reference TRBV7-2 and TRBJ2-1 gives the full variable domain: GAGVSQSPSNKVTEKGKDVELRCDPISGHTALYWYRQSLGQGLEFLIYFQGNSAPDKSGLPSDRFSAERTGGSVSTLTIQRTQQEDSAVYLCASSLRASGTGSEQFFGPGTRLTVL.

This clonotype was picked up a small number of times. V is TRBV12-3 or TRBV12-4 and J is TRBJ2-3; possible D gene TRBD2, 6 bases. The CDR3 runs to 15 residues. V gave up 2 bases and J gave up 2 bases, with 11 bases separating them. The CDR3 nucleotides are TGTGCCAGCAGTTTAACAGGACTAAACACAGATACGCAGTATTTT. It yields the protein CASSLTGLNTDTQYF.

This sequence joins TRBV6-2 or TRBV6-3 and TRBJ2-5; TRBD1 aligns across 8 bases. Unmatched junction bases numbered 3, after V lost 5 bases and J lost 1 base. The CDR3 spans 14 residues. Per germline, CDR1 MNHEY and CDR2 SVGEGT. The CDR3 DNA follows: TGTGCCAGCAGTGATACAGGGGGCCAAGAGACCCAGTACTTC. Its protein is CASSDTGGQETQYF.

This clonotype turned up a few times. CDR3 DNA: TGTGCCAGCAGCTTGGGTAGGGGGGACATTCAGTACTTC. Its protein product is CASSLGRGDIQYF. V and J are TRBV5-5 and TRBJ2-4; D may correspond to TRBD1 or TRBD2 (6 bases each). The germline CDR1 and CDR2 sequences are SGHKS and YYEKEE (reference sequence). This CDR3 spans 13 amino acids. V lost 0 bases, J lost 8 bases, and 9 bases lay in between.

The chain couples TRBV30 to TRBJ2-7; perhaps D is TRBD1 or TRBD2 (5 bases each). Germline V CDR1 and CDR2: GTSNPN, SVGIG (reference sequence). The CDR3 runs to 16 residues. Deletions cut 1 base from V and 0 bases from J, with 16 bases between. CDR3 region: CAWSGPGGFLSYEQYF. CDR3 DNA sequence: TGTGCCTGGAGTGGCCCTGGGGGATTCCTCTCCTACGAGCAGTACTTC.

Many counts were recorded for this clonotype. This chain links TRBV27 with TRBJ1-1; D call uncertain. Germline CDR1 and CDR2: MNHEY and SMNVEV (reference sequence). CDR3 length: 13 amino acids. V was trimmed by 3 bases and J by 1 base, leaving 6 bases between them. The CDR3 DNA sequence: TGTGCCAGCAGTTTGCGGCGGAACACTGAAGCTTTCTTT. Protein: CASSLRRNTEAFF.

This chain uses TRBV10-3 with TRBJ2-7; 7 nucleotides align to TRBD2. This CDR3 spans 16 amino acids. Per germline, CDR1 ENHRY and CDR2 SYGVKD. The trim removed 2 bases at V and 6 bases at J, leaving 13 bases unmatched. As DNA, the CDR3 is TGTGCCATCAGTGAGCCCCCCTTAGCGGGCCGGGTCGAGCAGTACTTC. It specifies CAISEPPLAGRVEQYF.

This clonotype occurred a few times. This sequence joins TRBV18 and TRBJ2-7; 7 positions match TRBD1. Germline V gene data show CDR1 as KGHSH and CDR2 as LQKENI. The V segment lost 4 bases and the J segment 5 bases; nucleotides outside the gene matches: 5. The CDR3 covers 13 residues. This CDR3 reads CASSQGAVDEQYF. The CDR3 DNA follows: TGTGCCAGCTCACAGGGGGCTGTCGACGAGCAGTACTTC.

This clonotype was observed once. In DNA form, the CDR3 reads TGTGCCACCTCGAAGGGACGTAAATTCTACGAGCAGTACTTC. Protein product: CATSKGRKFYEQYF. J is TRBJ2-7 and V is TRBV6-5; D is possibly TRBD1 or TRBD2 (5 bases each). This CDR3 is built from 14 residues. V was trimmed by 10 bases and J by 3 bases, leaving 19 bases between them. Germline-derived CDR1 and CDR2 are MNHEY and SVGAGI.

The genes are TRBV12-3 or TRBV12-4 and TRBJ1-2, with TRBD1 matching 8 bases. Trimming cost V 5 bases and J 5 bases; bases outside gene matches: 19. The CDR3 spans 18 residues. The chain's CDR3 is CASSPGTGNFPSIYGYTF. The CDR3 DNA reads TGTGCCAGCAGTCCGGGGACAGGAAATTTCCCGTCCATTTATGGCTACACCTTC.

This clonotype was seen many times. The chain carries TRBV5-1 and TRBJ2-1, with 9 nucleotides matching TRBD1. The CDR3 is 15 amino acids. Germline CDR1 and CDR2: SGHRS and YFSETQ. Unmatched junction bases numbered 6, after V lost 3 bases and J lost 5 bases. The CDR3 bases are TGCGCCAGCAGCTCGACAGGGGGGGCCGACAATGAGCAGTTCTTC. Its protein is CASSSTGGADNEQFF.

This clonotype was detected a few times. V and J are TRBV12-3 or TRBV12-4 and TRBJ1-6, with 8 bases fitting TRBD1. The V gene end was trimmed by 7 bases and the J gene end by 15 bases; junction bases not matched to a gene: 5. There are 11 residues in the CDR3. CDR3 coding DNA: TGTGCCAGCACCCGGACAGGGCTCCTCCACTTT. Amino acid sequence: CASTRTGLLHF.

The chain couples TRBV27 to TRBJ1-1; no clear D gene. The CDR3 runs to 15 residues. V lost 4 bases and J 1 base, leaving 13 bases between the germline ends. Per germline, CDR1 MNHEY and CDR2 SMNVEV (reference sequence). The chain's CDR3 is CASSSPLRKNTEAFF. The CDR3 DNA sequence: TGTGCCAGCAGTTCACCTCTTAGGAAGAACACTGAAGCTTTCTTT.

This clonotype was counted between two and nine times. V gene TRBV7-2 combines with J gene TRBJ2-5; 7 bases line up with TRBD2. Unmatched junction bases numbered 14, after V lost 5 bases and J lost 5 bases. Germline V CDR1 and CDR2: SGHTA, FQGNSA. The CDR3 is made up of 16 amino acids. The CDR3 region is CASSLSSGVRAETQYF. As DNA, the CDR3 is TGTGCCAGCAGCCTATCTAGCGGAGTGAGGGCTGAGACCCAGTACTTC. Full variable domain (rest looked up from reference TRBV7-2 and TRBJ2-5): GAGVSQSPSNKVTEKGKDVELRCDPISGHTALYWYRQSLGQGLEFLIYFQGNSAPDKSGLPSDRFSAERTGGSVSTLTIQRTQQEDSAVYLCASSLSSGVRAETQYFGPGTRLLVL.

This clonotype was recorded a few times. V usage is TRBV7-8 and J usage is TRBJ2-5; the D gene could be TRBD1 or TRBD2 (5 bases each). This CDR3 is 15 amino acids long. Trimming pared 2 bases from V and 1 base from J, leaving 11 bases between. Germline V gene lookup returns CDR1 SGHVS and CDR2 FQNEAQ. The CDR3 here is CASSLLHGTQETQYF. DNA for the CDR3: TGTGCCAGCAGCTTATTACACGGGACCCAAGAGACCCAGTACTTC.

CDR3 sequence (DNA): TGTGCCAGCAGCTTTAACGGGAGGGAAGATACGCAGTATTTT. Translation: CASSFNGREDTQYF. This chain uses TRBV7-9 with TRBJ2-3; 8 nucleotides line up with TRBD2. Germline V gene data show CDR1 as SEHNR and CDR2 as FQNEAQ (reference sequence). This CDR3 has 14 amino acids. Unmatched junction bases numbered 4, after V lost 3 bases and J lost 5 bases.

The gene calls are TRBV11-2 and TRBJ2-1; D is undetermined. CDR1 is SGHAT and CDR2 is FQNNGV in the germline V gene. CDR3 size: 12 residues. V was pared by 3 bases and J by 12 bases, with 12 bases between. This chain's CDR3 is CASSLNQLGQFF. The CDR3 coding sequence is TGTGCCAGCAGCTTGAACCAGCTGGGGCAGTTCTTC. Supplemented by reference TRBV11-2 and TRBJ2-1, the full variable domain reads EAGVAQSPRYKIIEKRQSVAFWCNPISGHATLYWYQQILGQGPKLLIQFQNNGVVDDSQLPKDRFSAERLKGVDSTLKIQPAKLEDSAVYLCASSLNQLGQFFGPGTRLTVL.

This clonotype was seen just once. In nucleotides, the CDR3 is TGCAGTGCTAACCTGGACAGCCCAGGGGGCACAGATACGCAGTATTTT. Amino acid sequence: CSANLDSPGGTDTQYF. This chain links TRBV20-1 with TRBJ2-3; the D gene is possibly TRBD1 (6 bases). The CDR3 contains 16 residues. CDR1 and CDR2 (germline): DFQATT, SNEGSKA (reference sequence). Trimming removed 4 bases from V and 1 base from J, with 18 bases in between.

With regard to this clonotype: A much larger clone differs from this one at a single base, so this may be a read error. The rearrangement joins TRBV29-1 to TRBJ2-5; D gene unclear. The J call is uncertain, as TRBJ2-1 better fits the DNA end. The CDR3 contains 11 residues. CDR1 and CDR2 from the germline V gene are SQVTM and ANQGSEA. The CDR3 DNA reads as TGCAGCGTTCGACAACAAGAGACCCAGTTCTTC. It translates to CSVRQQETQFF.

This clonotype was detected only a few times. The rearrangement links TRBV10-3 to TRBJ1-2, with TRBD1 matching 9 bases. V dropped 5 bases and J dropped 4; count of bases not matched to a gene: 11. The length of the CDR3 is 16 residues. Germline V gives CDR1 ENHRY, CDR2 SYGVKD. Here the CDR3 reads CAISPSHTGGAYGYTF. CDR3 coding DNA: TGTGCCATCAGTCCGTCCCATACAGGGGGCGCCTATGGCTACACCTTC.

The chain employs TRBV6-6 and TRBJ2-1; D is unresolved. The CDR3 runs 12 residues. From germline, CDR1 is MNHNY and CDR2 SVGAGI (reference sequence). The ends were cut back, 2 bases at V and 8 bases at J, with 7 bases in the middle. CDR3 region: CASSYDLDEQFF. In DNA form, the CDR3 reads TGTGCCAGCAGTTACGACCTAGATGAGCAGTTCTTC.

This clonotype was recorded only once. V gene TRBV20-1 combines with J gene TRBJ2-7, with 12 bases matching TRBD2. This CDR3 has 13 amino acids. Germline CDR1 is DFQATT and CDR2 is SNEGSKA (reference sequence). Here the CDR3 DNA reads TGCAGCCCGAGACTAGCGGGAGCCTACGAGCAGTACTTC. The encoded protein is CSPRLAGAYEQYF.

This clonotype was observed a single time. The CDR3 region has the DNA TGTGCCAGCAGCTTAGAGGTCGGTCAAAATCAGCCCCAGCATTTT. This translates into CASSLEVGQNQPQHF. The chain uses TRBV7-2 and TRBJ1-5; no reliable D call. Per germline, CDR1 SGHTA and CDR2 FQGNSA. The V end was cut by 1 base, the J end by 4 bases, with 11 bases between. The CDR3 covers 15 residues.